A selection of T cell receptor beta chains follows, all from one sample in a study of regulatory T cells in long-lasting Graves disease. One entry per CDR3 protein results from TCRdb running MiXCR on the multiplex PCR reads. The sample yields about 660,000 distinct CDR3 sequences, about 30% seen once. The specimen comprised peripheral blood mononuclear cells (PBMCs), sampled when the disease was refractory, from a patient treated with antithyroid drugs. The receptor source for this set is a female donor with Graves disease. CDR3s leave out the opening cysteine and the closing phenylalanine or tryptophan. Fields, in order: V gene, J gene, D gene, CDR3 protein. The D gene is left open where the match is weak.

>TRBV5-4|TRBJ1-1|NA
ASSSRGQSTEAF
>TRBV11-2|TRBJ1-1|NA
ASSPRGRGITEAF
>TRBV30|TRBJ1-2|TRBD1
AWGTGGNYGYT
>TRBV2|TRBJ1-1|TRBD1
ASSETRTGAEAF
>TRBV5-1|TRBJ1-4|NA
ASSLEAGSNEKLF
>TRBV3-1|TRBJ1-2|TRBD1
ASSQSRQIGQGYYGYT
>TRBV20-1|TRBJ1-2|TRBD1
SARGDRANDGYGYT
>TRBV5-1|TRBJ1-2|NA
ASSLEGWGRDANYGYT
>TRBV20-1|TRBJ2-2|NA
SASGRGTGELF
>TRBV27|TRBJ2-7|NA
ASSFVLDYEQY
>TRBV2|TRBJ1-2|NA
ASSDYYGYT
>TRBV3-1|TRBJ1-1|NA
ASSLGYLGTEAF
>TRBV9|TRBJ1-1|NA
ASSVGLGGNTEAF
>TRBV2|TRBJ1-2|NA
ASRDRGYGYT
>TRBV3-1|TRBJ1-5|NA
ASSQAGLVGFNQPQH
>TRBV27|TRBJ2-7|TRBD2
ASSSLTSGNYEQY
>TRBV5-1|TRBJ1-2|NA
ASSDSRWDYGYT
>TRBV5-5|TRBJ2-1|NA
ASSLALTRGQF
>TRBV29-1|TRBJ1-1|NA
SVVDQVGRVNTEAF
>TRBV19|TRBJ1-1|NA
ATKGSAEAF
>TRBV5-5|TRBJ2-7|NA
ASSSTDASYEQY
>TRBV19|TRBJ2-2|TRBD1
ASSEQGQGGTGELF
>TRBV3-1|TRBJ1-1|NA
ASSQATLGVEAF
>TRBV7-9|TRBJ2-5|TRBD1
ASSPPGQGHQETQY
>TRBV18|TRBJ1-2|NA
ASSPPGRSYGYT
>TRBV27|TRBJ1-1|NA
ASSLSGGLNTEAF
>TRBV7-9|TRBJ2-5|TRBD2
ASSPTLAVSQETQY
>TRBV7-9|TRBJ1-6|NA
ASSRYTDSPLH
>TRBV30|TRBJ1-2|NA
AWIRHGYGYT
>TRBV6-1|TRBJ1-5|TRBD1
ASRDRDRLTQYGNQPQH
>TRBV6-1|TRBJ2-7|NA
ASTLGVRNYEQY
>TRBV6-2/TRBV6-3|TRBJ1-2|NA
ASSPLFQASGYGYT
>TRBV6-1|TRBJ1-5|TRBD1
ASSDPRQGRTQPQH
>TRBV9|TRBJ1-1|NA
ASSVGPRLNTEAF
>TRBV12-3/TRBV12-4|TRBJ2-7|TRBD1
ASSRQGAYEQY
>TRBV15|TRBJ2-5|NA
ATSRDGGDQETQY
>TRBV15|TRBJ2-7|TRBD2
ATSSGAGLAGYEQY
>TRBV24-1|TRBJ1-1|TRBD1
ATNHRGWNTEAF
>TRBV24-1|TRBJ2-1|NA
ATSDRGANNEQF
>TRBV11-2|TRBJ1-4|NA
ASSLSRGTGNEKLF
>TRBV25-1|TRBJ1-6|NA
ASTSTSPNSPLH
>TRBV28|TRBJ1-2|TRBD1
ASRVQGRGYT
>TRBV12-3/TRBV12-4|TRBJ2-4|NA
ASSRRELAKNIQY
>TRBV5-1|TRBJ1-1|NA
ASIMEGDRWEAF
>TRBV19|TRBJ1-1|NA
ASRETERGEAF
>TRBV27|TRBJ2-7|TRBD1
ASSLSGQAYEQY
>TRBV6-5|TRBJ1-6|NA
ASSYSGYSPLH
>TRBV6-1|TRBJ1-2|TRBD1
ASSEGTGSFYGYT
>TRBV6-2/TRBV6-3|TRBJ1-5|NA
ASSEGLGGTEQPQH
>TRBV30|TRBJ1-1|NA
AWSLYTEAF
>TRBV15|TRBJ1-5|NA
ATSSLSNQPQH
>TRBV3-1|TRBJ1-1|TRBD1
ASSQEQGAGQEAF
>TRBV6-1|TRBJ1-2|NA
ASSGMDHGYT
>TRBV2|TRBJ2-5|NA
ASSETTHPTETQY